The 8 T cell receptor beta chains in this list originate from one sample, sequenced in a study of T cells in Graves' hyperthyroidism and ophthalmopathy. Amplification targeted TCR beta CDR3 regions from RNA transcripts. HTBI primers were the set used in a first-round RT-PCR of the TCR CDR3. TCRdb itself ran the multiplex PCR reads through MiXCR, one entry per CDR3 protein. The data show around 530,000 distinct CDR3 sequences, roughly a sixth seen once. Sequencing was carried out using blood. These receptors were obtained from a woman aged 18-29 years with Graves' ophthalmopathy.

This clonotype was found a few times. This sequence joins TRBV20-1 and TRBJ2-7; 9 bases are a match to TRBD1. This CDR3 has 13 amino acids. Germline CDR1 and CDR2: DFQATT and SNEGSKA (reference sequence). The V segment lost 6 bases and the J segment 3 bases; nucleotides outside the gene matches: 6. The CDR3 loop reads CSAFDRGDYEQYF. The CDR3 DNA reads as TGCAGTGCCTTTGACAGGGGGGACTACGAGCAGTACTTC.

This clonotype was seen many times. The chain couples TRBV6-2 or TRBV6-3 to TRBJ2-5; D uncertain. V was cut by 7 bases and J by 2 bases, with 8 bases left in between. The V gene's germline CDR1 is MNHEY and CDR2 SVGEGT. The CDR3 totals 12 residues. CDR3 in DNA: TGTGCCAGCAAAAAAATACAAGAGACCCAGTACTTC. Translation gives CASKKIQETQYF.

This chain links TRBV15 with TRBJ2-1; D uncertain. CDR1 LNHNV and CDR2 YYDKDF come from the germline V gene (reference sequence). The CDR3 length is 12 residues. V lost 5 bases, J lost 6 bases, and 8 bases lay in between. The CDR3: CATSLLGNEQFF. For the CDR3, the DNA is TGTGCCACCAGCTTACTGGGCAATGAGCAGTTCTTC.

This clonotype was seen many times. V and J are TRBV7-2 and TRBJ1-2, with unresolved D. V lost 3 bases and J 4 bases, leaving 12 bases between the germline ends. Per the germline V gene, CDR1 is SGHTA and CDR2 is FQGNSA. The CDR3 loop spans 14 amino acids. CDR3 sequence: CASSFGGLSYGYTF. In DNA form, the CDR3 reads TGTGCCAGCAGCTTCGGAGGGTTGAGCTATGGCTACACCTTC.

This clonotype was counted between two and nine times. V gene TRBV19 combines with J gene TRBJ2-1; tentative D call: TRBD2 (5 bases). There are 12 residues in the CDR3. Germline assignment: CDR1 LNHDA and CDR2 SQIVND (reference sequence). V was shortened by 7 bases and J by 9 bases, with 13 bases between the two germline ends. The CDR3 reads CASKWGAGEQFF. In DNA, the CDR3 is TGTGCCAGTAAATGGGGAGCCGGTGAGCAGTTCTTC. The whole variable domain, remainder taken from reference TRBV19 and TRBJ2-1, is DGGITQSPKYLFRKEGQNVTLSCEQNLNHDAMYWYRQDPGQGLRLIYYSQIVNDFQKGDIAEGYSVSREKKESFPLTVTSAQKNPTAFYLCASKWGAGEQFFGPGTRLTVL.

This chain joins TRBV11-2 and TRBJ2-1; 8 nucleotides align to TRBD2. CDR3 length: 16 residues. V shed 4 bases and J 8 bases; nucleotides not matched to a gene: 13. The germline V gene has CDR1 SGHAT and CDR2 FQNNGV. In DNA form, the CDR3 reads TGTGCCAGCAGCTACGGACCGGGACTAGGTTCTCATGAGCAGTTCTTC. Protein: CASSYGPGLGSHEQFF.

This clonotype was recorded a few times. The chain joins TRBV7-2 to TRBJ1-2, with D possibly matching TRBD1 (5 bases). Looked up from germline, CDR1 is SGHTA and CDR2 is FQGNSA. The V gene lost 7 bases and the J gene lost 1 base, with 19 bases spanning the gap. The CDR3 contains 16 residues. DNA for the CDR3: TGTGCCAGCACCGAGGACCTAAGCGGGGGTAACTATGGCTACACCTTC. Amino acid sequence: CASTEDLSGGNYGYTF.

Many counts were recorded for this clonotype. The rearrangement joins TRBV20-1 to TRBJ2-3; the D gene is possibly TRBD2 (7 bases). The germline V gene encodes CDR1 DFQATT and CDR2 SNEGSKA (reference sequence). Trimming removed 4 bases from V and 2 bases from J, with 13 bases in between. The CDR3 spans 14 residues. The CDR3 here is CSANSGGYTDTQYF. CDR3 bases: TGCAGTGCTAACTCGGGGGGCTACACAGATACGCAGTATTTT.